These 5 T cell receptor beta chains originate from one sample sequenced in a study of Ad26.COV2.S vaccination and SARS-CoV-2 variants. Assay: immunoSEQ multiplex PCR; the TCRdb copy retains only in-frame clones and omits some. The sample carries 300,000 to 350,000 clones, approximately 90% recorded once. Sample treatment: about 20 received Ad26.COV2.S at low or high dose, single or two shots; several received placebo; per-sample allocation not given. Sampling occurred on day 63 after the first vaccine or placebo injection. Sample: peripheral blood, taken in a trial of Ad26.COV2.S vaccine versus placebo. The receptors originated from a person between 18 and 65 years old who received the Ad26.COV2.S COVID-19 vaccine or a placebo.

The chain joins TRBV5-4 to TRBJ2-1; D is possibly TRBD1 (5 bases). Germline V lookup: CDR1 SGHNT, CDR2 YYREEE (reference sequence). V was clipped by 1 base and J by 5 bases, with 13 bases between them. There are 15 residues in the CDR3. CDR3: CASSLYRSPDNEQFF. CDR3 sequence (DNA): TGTGCCAGCAGCTTGTACAGGTCCCCGGACAATGAGCAGTTCTTC.

The gene calls are TRBV5-4 and TRBJ1-2; the match to TRBD1 covers 8 bases. CDR3 length equals 14 residues. CDR1 SGHNT and CDR2 YYREEE come from the germline V gene (reference sequence). J gave up 2 bases and V 1 base, and 1 base lay outside the gene matches. This chain's CDR3 is CASSLTGGNYGYTF. The CDR3 bases are TGTGCCAGCAGCTTGACAGGGGGAAACTATGGCTACACCTTC.

J is TRBJ2-3 and V is TRBV24-1; D remains unclear. V was trimmed by 4 bases and J by 0 bases, leaving 4 bases between them. This CDR3 is 13 amino acids long. Germline V gives CDR1 KGHDR, CDR2 SFDVKD. The CDR3 loop is CATSEGSTDTQYF. DNA of the CDR3: TGTGCCACCAGTGAAGGAAGCACAGATACGCAGTATTTT.

This clone was detected once. CDR3 protein: CASRGRGREKLFF. CDR3 sequence (DNA): TGTGCCAGCAGGGGCCGGGGCCGAGAAAAACTGTTTTTT. This chain connects TRBV5-8 to TRBJ1-4, with D possibly matching TRBD1 (5 bases). Trimming removed 5 bases at V and 8 bases at J, with 13 bases between. The CDR3 consists of 13 residues. Germline CDR1 reads SGHTS; CDR2 reads YDEGEE. Supplemented by reference TRBV5-8 and TRBJ1-4, the full variable domain reads EAGVTQSPTHLIKTRGQQATLRCSPISGHTSVYWYQQALGLGLQFLLWYDEGEERNRGNFPPRFSGRQFPNYSSELNVNALELEDSALYLCASRGRGREKLFFGSGTQLSVL.

This chain uses TRBV6-5 with TRBJ2-7; TRBD2 might be the D (5 bases). The CDR3 runs 15 residues. Looked up from germline, CDR1 is MNHEY and CDR2 is SVGAGI. The V and J ends lost 0 bases and 7 bases respectively, with 16 bases between them. The DNA for the CDR3 is TGTGCCAGCAGTTACTCCCCAGCGGCCACCTGGGAGCAGTACTTC. It specifies CASSYSPAATWEQYF.